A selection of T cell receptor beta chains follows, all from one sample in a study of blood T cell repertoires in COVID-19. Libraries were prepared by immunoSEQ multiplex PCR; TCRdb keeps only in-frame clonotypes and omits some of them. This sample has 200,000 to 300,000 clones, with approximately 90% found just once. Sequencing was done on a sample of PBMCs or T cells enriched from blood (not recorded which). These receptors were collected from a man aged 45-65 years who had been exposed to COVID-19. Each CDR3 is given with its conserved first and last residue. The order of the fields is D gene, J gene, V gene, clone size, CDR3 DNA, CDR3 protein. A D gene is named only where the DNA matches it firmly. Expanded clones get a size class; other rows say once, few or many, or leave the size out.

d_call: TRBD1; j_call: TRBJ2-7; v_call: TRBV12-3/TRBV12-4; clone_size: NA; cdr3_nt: TGTGCCAGCAGTAAACAGGGGTCGGGGGAGCAGTACTTC; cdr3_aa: CASSKQGSGEQYF
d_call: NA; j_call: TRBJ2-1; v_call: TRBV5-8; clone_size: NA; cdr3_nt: TGTGCCAGCAGCCCAAAAACAGGCCCCCTTGAGCAGTTCTTC; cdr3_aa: CASSPKTGPLEQFF
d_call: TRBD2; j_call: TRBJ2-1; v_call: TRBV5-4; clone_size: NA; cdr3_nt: TGTGCCAGCAGCTTGGCCACGGGAGGGCCTCGGAATGAGCAGTTCTTC; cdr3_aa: CASSLATGGPRNEQFF
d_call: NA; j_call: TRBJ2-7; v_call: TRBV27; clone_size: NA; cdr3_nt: TGTGCCAGCAGTTATGACGGGAACTACGAGCAGTACTTC; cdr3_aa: CASSYDGNYEQYF
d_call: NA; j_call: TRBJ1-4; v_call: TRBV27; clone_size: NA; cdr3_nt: TGTGCCAGCAGTCGGCAGGGTAATGAAAAACTGTTTTTT; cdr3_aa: CASSRQGNEKLFF
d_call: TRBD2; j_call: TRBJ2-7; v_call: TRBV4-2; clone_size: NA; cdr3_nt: TGTGCCAGCAGCAGCGGACTAGCGGTATACGAGCAGTACTTC; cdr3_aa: CASSSGLAVYEQYF
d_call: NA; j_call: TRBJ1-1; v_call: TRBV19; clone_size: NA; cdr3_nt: TGTGCCAGTAGTATGCCACTACCGTCGACTGAAGCTTTCTTT; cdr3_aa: CASSMPLPSTEAFF
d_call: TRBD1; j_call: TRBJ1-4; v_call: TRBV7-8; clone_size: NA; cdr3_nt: TGTGCCAGCAGCTCAGGGACAGGGGATGAAAAACTGTTTTTT; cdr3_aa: CASSSGTGDEKLFF
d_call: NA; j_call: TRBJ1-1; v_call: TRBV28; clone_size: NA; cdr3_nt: TGTGCCAGCAGCGGGGACATTTACACTGAAGCTTTCTTT; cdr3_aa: CASSGDIYTEAFF
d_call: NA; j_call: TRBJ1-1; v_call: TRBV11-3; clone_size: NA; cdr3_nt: TGTGCCAGCAGCCTGACTAGGGGCACTGAAGCTTTCTTT; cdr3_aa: CASSLTRGTEAFF
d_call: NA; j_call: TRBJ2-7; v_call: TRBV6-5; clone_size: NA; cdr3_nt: TGTGCCAGCAGTCCAACAGGATTAAACGAGCAGTACTTC; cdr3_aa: CASSPTGLNEQYF
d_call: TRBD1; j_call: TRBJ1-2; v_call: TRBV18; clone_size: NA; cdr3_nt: TGTGCCAGCTCACCGACCGGGACAGGTAGTAACTATGGCTACACCTTC; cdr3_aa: CASSPTGTGSNYGYTF
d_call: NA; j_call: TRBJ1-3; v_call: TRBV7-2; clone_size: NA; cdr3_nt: TGTGCCAGCAGCTTCTACCTCGAGGGAAACACCATATATTTT; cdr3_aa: CASSFYLEGNTIYF
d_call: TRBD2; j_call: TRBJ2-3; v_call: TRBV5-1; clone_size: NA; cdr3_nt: TGCGCCAGCAGCTTGGGGCTAGCGGGACTCAGTACGCAGTATTTT; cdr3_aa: CASSLGLAGLSTQYF
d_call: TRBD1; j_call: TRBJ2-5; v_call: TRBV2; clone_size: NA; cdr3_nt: TGTGCCGGATCCGGGACAGGGGGCTCAGAGACCCAGTACTTC; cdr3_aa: CAGSGTGGSETQYF
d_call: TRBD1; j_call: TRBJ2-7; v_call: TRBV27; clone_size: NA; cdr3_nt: TGTGCCAGCTCACCCGGACAGGGAAGCTCCTACGAGCAGTACTTC; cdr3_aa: CASSPGQGSSYEQYF
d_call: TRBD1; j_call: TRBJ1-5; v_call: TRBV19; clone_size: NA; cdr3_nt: TGTGCCAGTAGTATGGGTACAGGGGAAGGGCCCCAGCATTTT; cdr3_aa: CASSMGTGEGPQHF
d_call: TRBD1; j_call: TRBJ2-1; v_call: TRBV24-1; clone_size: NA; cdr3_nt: TGTGCCACCAGTGACCCACCAGGGGACAGGGTCTACAATGAGCAGTTCTTC; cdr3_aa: CATSDPPGDRVYNEQFF
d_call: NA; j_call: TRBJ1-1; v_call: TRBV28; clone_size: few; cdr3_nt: TGTGCCAGCACCCCCCCGGGCGGGATGAACACTGAAGCTTTCTTT; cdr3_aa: CASTPPGGMNTEAFF
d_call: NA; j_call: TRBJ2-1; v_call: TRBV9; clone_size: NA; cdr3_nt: TGTGCCAGCAGCGTAGCCTCGGAGGACAGTGAGCAGTTCTTC; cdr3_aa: CASSVASEDSEQFF
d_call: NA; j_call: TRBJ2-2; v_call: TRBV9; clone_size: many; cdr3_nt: TGTGCCAGCAGCGTAGGCGGACAGAACACCGGGGAGCTGTTTTTT; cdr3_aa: CASSVGGQNTGELFF
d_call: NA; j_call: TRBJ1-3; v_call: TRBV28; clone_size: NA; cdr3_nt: TGTGCCAGCAGTCGCCGAGCGTGGAATTCGGGATCTGGAAACACCATATATTTT; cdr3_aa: CASSRRAWNSGSGNTIYF
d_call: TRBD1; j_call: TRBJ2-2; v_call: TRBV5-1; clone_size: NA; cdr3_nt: TGCGCCAGCATACAGGGGGCGAACACCGGGGAGCTGTTTTTT; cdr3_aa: CASIQGANTGELFF
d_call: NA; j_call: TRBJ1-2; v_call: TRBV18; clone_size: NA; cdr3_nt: TGTGCCAGCTCACCTCTCGGGGAGGTAGCTAACTATGGCTACACCTTC; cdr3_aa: CASSPLGEVANYGYTF
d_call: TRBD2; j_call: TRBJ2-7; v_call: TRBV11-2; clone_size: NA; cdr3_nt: TGTGCCAGCAGCCGTAGCGGGGGGCCCTACGAGCAGTACTTC; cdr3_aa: CASSRSGGPYEQYF
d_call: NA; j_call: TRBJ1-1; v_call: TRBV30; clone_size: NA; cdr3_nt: TGTGCCTACGGGAGGGGCAAGCGGGATGAAGCTTTCTTT; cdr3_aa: CAYGRGKRDEAFF
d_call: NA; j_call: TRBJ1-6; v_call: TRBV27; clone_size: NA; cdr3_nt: TGTGCCACCCGGGGGAGCTCCTATAATTCACCCCTCCACTTT; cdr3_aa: CATRGSSYNSPLHF
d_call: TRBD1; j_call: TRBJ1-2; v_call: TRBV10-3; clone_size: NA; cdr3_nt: TGTGCCATCAGTACGGGACAGTTCTATGGCTACACCTTC; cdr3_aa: CAISTGQFYGYTF